The present T cell receptor (beta chain) was sequenced within a study of human thymus T cells. Measured with immunoSEQ multiplex PCR; TCRdb has only the in-frame clones, and not every one. The data contain about 78,000 clones, roughly 97% of them singletons. Study outcomes and limitations: Related studies noted strongly shared thymic repertoires across unrelated people.

As to this clone: Its antigen is still unknown.

The thymus tissue came from resections taken during corrective heart surgery. Sequencing was performed on thymus tissue. This receptor was identified in a boy younger than two with a congenital heart defect but otherwise immunologically healthy.

CDR3 in DNA: TGTGCCAGCAGTTACAGTTCTGGAACTACTGGAAACACCATATATTTT. It is translated as CASSYSSGTTGNTIYF. The chain links TRBV6-5 to TRBJ1-3; no firm D call. The CDR3 contains 16 residues. Germline CDR1 and CDR2: MNHEY and SVGAGI. V was pared by 2 bases and J by 2 bases, with 13 bases between.